The 3 T cell receptor beta chains reported below all come from one sample, sequenced in a study of T cell responses to AZD1222 COVID-19 vaccine. Profiling relied on immunoSEQ multiplex PCR, and the TCRdb table lists in-frame clones only, not all of them. The sample records fewer than 250,000 clones, approximately 94% being singletons. The sample was peripheral blood, taken on day 0 of MenACWY control vaccination. The receptor source for this set is an adult in good health.

The chain links TRBV19 to TRBJ1-1; D is undetermined. The CDR3 is 14 residues long. Trimming took 0 bases from V and 6 from J, leaving 11 bases between them. Germline assignment: CDR1 LNHDA and CDR2 SQIVND (reference sequence). As DNA, the CDR3 is TGTGCCAGTAGTATAGATCGTTGGGCCGCTGAAGCTTTCTTT. It is translated as CASSIDRWAAEAFF.

The rearrangement uses TRBV4-3 and TRBJ2-2, with D possibly being TRBD2 (5 bases). The CDR3 loop spans 14 amino acids. The germline CDR1 and CDR2 sequences are LGHNA and YSLEER. With 4 bases removed from V and 7 bases from J, the gap between germline ends came to 13 bases. The CDR3 reads CASSLSGTGGELFF. The DNA for the CDR3 is TGCGCCAGCAGCCTATCGGGAACCGGCGGGGAGCTGTTTTTT.

The gene calls are TRBV7-8 and TRBJ1-2, with D uncertain. V lost 0 bases to trimming and J lost 3 bases, with 5 bases between them. The CDR3 length is 13 residues. The germline V gene has CDR1 SGHVS and CDR2 FQNEAQ. CDR3 sequence: CASSLANDYGYTF. Here the CDR3 DNA reads TGTGCCAGCAGCTTAGCGAACGACTATGGCTACACCTTC.